The entry below gives a single TCR beta chain sequence along with its context. This sample was included in a study of T cell changes during pregnancy in multiple sclerosis. TCRdb's table, derived via immunoSEQ multiplex PCR, lists solely in-frame clones and lacks some. This table has around 80,000 clones, 90% to 95% appearing once. V trimming: 4 bases; J trimming: 5 bases; junction bases outside the gene matches: 8. Looked up from germline, CDR1 is LGHNA and CDR2 is YSLEER. The CDR3 runs 16 residues. The chain joins TRBV4-3 to TRBJ2-2; 9 bases match TRBD2. The receptor comes from a female donor with multiple sclerosis, enrolled in a pregnancy study. Sample: peripheral blood, taken before pregnancy. The CDR3 nucleotides read TGCGCCAGCAGCCCACGACTAGCGGAGCGGACCGGGGAGCTGTTTTTT. Amino acid sequence: CASSPRLAERTGELFF.